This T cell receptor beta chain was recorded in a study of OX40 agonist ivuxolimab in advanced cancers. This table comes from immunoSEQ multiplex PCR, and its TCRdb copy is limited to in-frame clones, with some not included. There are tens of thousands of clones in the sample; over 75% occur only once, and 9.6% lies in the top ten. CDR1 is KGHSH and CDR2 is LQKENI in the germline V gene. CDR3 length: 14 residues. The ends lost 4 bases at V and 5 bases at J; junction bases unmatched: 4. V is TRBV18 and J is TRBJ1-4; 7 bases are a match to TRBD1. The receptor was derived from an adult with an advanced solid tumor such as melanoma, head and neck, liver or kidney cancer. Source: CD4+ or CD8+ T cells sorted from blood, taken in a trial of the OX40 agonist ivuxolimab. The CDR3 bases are TGTGCCAGCTCACGACAGGGTCGAAATGAAAAACTGTTTTTT. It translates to CASSRQGRNEKLFF.